This is a list of T cell receptor beta chains from one sample in a study of cytomegalovirus exposure and HLA in healthy donors. Assay used: immunoSEQ multiplex PCR; TCRdb lists only in-frame clones, some missing. The table shows approximately 240,000 clones, with about 89% occurring only once. The sequencing input was PBMCs. The receptor set was obtained from a woman between 18 and 30 years old in good health and CMV-seronegative. Both conserved end residues are part of each CDR3. The order of the fields is V gene, D gene, J gene, clone size, CDR3 DNA, CDR3 protein. D genes are given only for firm matches. Clone size is not always given. Where it is, it says once, few, many or a class for expanded clones.

V: TRBV13; D: NA; J: TRBJ2-1; size: NA; DNA: TGTGCCAGCAGCTTTTTCCAGTTCTACGGGGAGCAGTTCTTC; CDR3: CASSFFQFYGEQFF
V: TRBV4-3; D: TRBD1; J: TRBJ1-1; size: NA; DNA: TGCGCCAGCAGCCAAGATGGGACCACAGGGGACACTGAAGCTTTCTTT; CDR3: CASSQDGTTGDTEAFF
V: TRBV9; D: TRBD1; J: TRBJ2-7; size: once; DNA: TGTGCCAGCAGCGTAGCTGGGGGACAGGGGGCCTACGAGCAGTACTTC; CDR3: CASSVAGGQGAYEQYF
V: TRBV30; D: TRBD2; J: TRBJ2-7; size: NA; DNA: TGTGCCTGGAGTGAGGTAGCGGGCTACGAGCAGTACTTC; CDR3: CAWSEVAGYEQYF
V: TRBV11-3; D: NA; J: TRBJ1-6; size: once; DNA: TGTGCCACCCGCGAGGGTAGCTCCTATAATTCACCCCTCCACTTT; CDR3: CATREGSSYNSPLHF
V: TRBV5-8; D: NA; J: TRBJ2-2; size: NA; DNA: TGTGCCAGCAGCGACCCGGGGAGTGCCGGGGAGCTGTTTTTT; CDR3: CASSDPGSAGELFF
V: TRBV7-2; D: TRBD1; J: TRBJ1-5; size: once; DNA: TGTGCCAGCAGCCGGACAGGGAATCAGCCCCAGCATTTT; CDR3: CASSRTGNQPQHF
V: TRBV5-1; D: TRBD1; J: TRBJ1-2; size: NA; DNA: TGCGCCAGCGGGACAGGGTATAGCTATGGCTACACCTTC; CDR3: CASGTGYSYGYTF
V: TRBV6-5; D: NA; J: TRBJ1-1; size: NA; DNA: TGTGCCAGCAGGACGGGAGGTCAGAACACTGAAGCTTTCTTT; CDR3: CASRTGGQNTEAFF
V: TRBV5-1; D: TRBD2; J: TRBJ2-5; size: few; DNA: TGCGCCAGCGGAGTCCGGGAGGGGCGGGAGACCCAGTACTTC; CDR3: CASGVREGRETQYF
V: TRBV5-1; D: TRBD1; J: TRBJ2-1; size: NA; DNA: TGCGCCAGCAGCTTGGCTGGGACAGGCGGCGATGAGCAGTTCTTC; CDR3: CASSLAGTGGDEQFF
V: TRBV5-4; D: NA; J: TRBJ1-4; size: NA; DNA: TGTGCCAGCAGCTTGGGGGGCGCGGCTAATGAAAAACTGTTTTTT; CDR3: CASSLGGAANEKLFF
V: TRBV6-5; D: NA; J: TRBJ1-2; size: few; DNA: TGTGCCAGCAGCACACCGAACTATGGCTACACCTTC; CDR3: CASSTPNYGYTF
V: TRBV11-2; D: TRBD2; J: TRBJ2-5; size: once; DNA: TGTGCCAGCAGCTGGCCGACGGGACTAGCGGGAGACAAGGGAGAGACCCAGTACTTC; CDR3: CASSWPTGLAGDKGETQYF
V: TRBV9; D: NA; J: TRBJ1-2; size: NA; DNA: TGTGCCAGCAGCGTAGGGAGGGTCGACTATGGCTACACCTTC; CDR3: CASSVGRVDYGYTF
V: TRBV6-5; D: NA; J: TRBJ1-1; size: NA; DNA: TGTGCCAGCAGCCTTCAGATGAACACTGAAGCTTTCTTT; CDR3: CASSLQMNTEAFF
V: TRBV11-2; D: TRBD2; J: TRBJ2-5; size: NA; DNA: TGTGCCAGCACGGAACGGGACTACCGCCAAGAGACCCAGTACTTC; CDR3: CASTERDYRQETQYF
V: TRBV7-2; D: TRBD1; J: TRBJ1-5; size: few; DNA: TGTGCCAGCAGCTTACGGGACAGAAGTAGCAATCAGCCCCAGCATTTT; CDR3: CASSLRDRSSNQPQHF
V: TRBV7-9; D: TRBD2; J: TRBJ2-3; size: NA; DNA: TGTGCCAGCAGCCTGCGACTAGCGGGGGACGGGGTTACGCAGTATTTT; CDR3: CASSLRLAGDGVTQYF
V: TRBV9; D: NA; J: TRBJ2-5; size: NA; DNA: TGTGCCAGCAGCGTAGTTGGGGGGAAAGGGACCCAGTACTTC; CDR3: CASSVVGGKGTQYF
V: TRBV29-1; D: TRBD1; J: TRBJ2-7; size: NA; DNA: TGCAGCGTACCGGGACAGGGGTTCAACGAGCAGTACTTC; CDR3: CSVPGQGFNEQYF
V: TRBV5-4; D: TRBD1; J: TRBJ2-5; size: NA; DNA: TGTGCCAGCAGCTTCACTGGGGGCAGGGGGCTCCAAGAGACCCAGTACTTC; CDR3: CASSFTGGRGLQETQYF
V: TRBV7-9; D: NA; J: TRBJ2-2; size: NA; DNA: TGTGCCAGCAGCACGAAAGTTGTAGGGGCGGCTCCTGGGGAGCTGTTTTTT; CDR3: CASSTKVVGAAPGELFF
V: TRBV4-2; D: NA; J: TRBJ2-7; size: NA; DNA: TGTGCCAGCAGCCAAGCTGTGGCGGGCTGGAGCTCCTACGAGCAGTACTTC; CDR3: CASSQAVAGWSSYEQYF
V: TRBV15; D: TRBD2; J: TRBJ2-5; size: NA; DNA: TGTGCCACCAGCAGAGATCTAGCGGGGGGAAAAGAGACCCAGTACTTC; CDR3: CATSRDLAGGKETQYF
V: TRBV6-5; D: TRBD1; J: TRBJ1-5; size: NA; DNA: TGTGCCAGCAGCCCAACGACAGGGGGCAATCAGCCCCAGCATTTT; CDR3: CASSPTTGGNQPQHF
V: TRBV27; D: TRBD2; J: TRBJ2-1; size: NA; DNA: TGTGCCAGCAGGAGCCTAGCGGGATCCTACAATGAGCAGTTCTTC; CDR3: CASRSLAGSYNEQFF
V: TRBV5-4; D: NA; J: TRBJ2-5; size: NA; DNA: TGTGCCAGCAGCGCGGGGGAGACCCAGTACTTC; CDR3: CASSAGETQYF
V: TRBV5-6; D: TRBD2; J: TRBJ2-1; size: once; DNA: TGTGCCAGCAGCGCGGGACTAGCGACAACCTACAATGAGCAGTTCTTC; CDR3: CASSAGLATTYNEQFF
V: TRBV19; D: NA; J: TRBJ2-3; size: NA; DNA: TGTGCCAGTAGTATCTCGAGCGGTACTAGCACAGATACGCAGTATTTT; CDR3: CASSISSGTSTDTQYF
V: TRBV4-1; D: TRBD1; J: TRBJ2-5; size: NA; DNA: TGCGCCAGCAGCCAAGAGGGTTCCGGACAGGGTTCGCGGACCCAGTACTTC; CDR3: CASSQEGSGQGSRTQYF
V: TRBV13; D: TRBD1; J: TRBJ2-1; size: once; DNA: TGTGCCAGCAGCTTAGGCGGGACAGGGGTAAATGAGCAGTTCTTC; CDR3: CASSLGGTGVNEQFF
V: TRBV7-9; D: TRBD1; J: TRBJ2-7; size: once; DNA: TGTGCCAGCAGCCAAGGACAGGGCCAGCAGTACTTC; CDR3: CASSQGQGQQYF
V: TRBV7-2; D: NA; J: TRBJ1-1; size: NA; DNA: TGTGCCAGCACCATAGATAGCGACACTGAAGCTTTCTTT; CDR3: CASTIDSDTEAFF
V: TRBV19; D: TRBD2; J: TRBJ2-1; size: once; DNA: TGTGCCAGTAGTCTTGCGGGAGGGCCGTCGTACAATGAGCAGTTCTTC; CDR3: CASSLAGGPSYNEQFF
V: TRBV4-2; D: TRBD1; J: TRBJ1-2; size: few; DNA: TGTGCCAGCAGCCCGGAGGGGGCCATGTATGGCTACACCTTC; CDR3: CASSPEGAMYGYTF
V: TRBV4-3; D: TRBD2; J: TRBJ2-7; size: NA; DNA: TGCGCCAGCAGCCCGGGACTAGCAGACTACGAGCAGTACTTC; CDR3: CASSPGLADYEQYF
V: TRBV9; D: NA; J: TRBJ1-1; size: NA; DNA: TGTGCCAGCAACGGACAGCTGAACACTGAAGCTTTCTTT; CDR3: CASNGQLNTEAFF
V: TRBV7-2; D: TRBD1; J: TRBJ1-1; size: once; DNA: TGTGCCAGCAGCTGGAGGGACAGGGGGAGTACTGAAGCTTTCTTT; CDR3: CASSWRDRGSTEAFF
V: TRBV6-5; D: TRBD1; J: TRBJ1-1; size: NA; DNA: TGTGCCAGCAGTTATTTTATAGGGACAGGGGTTACTGAAGCTTTCTTT; CDR3: CASSYFIGTGVTEAFF
V: TRBV30; D: TRBD2; J: TRBJ2-1; size: NA; DNA: TGTGCCTGGGGCTTGGGCGGGAGGGCGTCCAATGAGCAGTTCTTC; CDR3: CAWGLGGRASNEQFF
V: TRBV27; D: NA; J: TRBJ1-5; size: NA; DNA: TGTGCCAGCAGTTTAGGGGTCGGGGGTGGTCAGCCCCAGCATTTT; CDR3: CASSLGVGGGQPQHF
V: TRBV18; D: TRBD1; J: TRBJ1-1; size: NA; DNA: TGTGCCAGCTCACCCGGGACAGGGAACACTAAAGCTTTCTTT; CDR3: CASSPGTGNTKAFF
V: TRBV5-4; D: TRBD2; J: TRBJ2-3; size: NA; DNA: TGTGCCAGCAGCTTGAGGTCTAGCGGGAGCATGGATACGCAGTATTTT; CDR3: CASSLRSSGSMDTQYF
V: TRBV11-2; D: TRBD2; J: TRBJ2-1; size: NA; DNA: TGTGCCAGCAGCGAAACGGGGTGGACTAGCGGGAACTCCTACAATGAGCAGTTCTTC; CDR3: CASSETGWTSGNSYNEQFF
V: TRBV27; D: TRBD1; J: TRBJ2-3; size: NA; DNA: TGTGCCGGCAGTCTGACCCTAGGACAGGGGGCAACAGATACGCAGTATTTT; CDR3: CAGSLTLGQGATDTQYF
V: TRBV7-9; D: NA; J: TRBJ1-2; size: NA; DNA: TGTGCCAGCAGCCCACCTAACATGGATAGCTCGGCCTATGGCTACACCTTC; CDR3: CASSPPNMDSSAYGYTF
V: TRBV6-6; D: NA; J: TRBJ1-2; size: NA; DNA: TGTGCCAGCAGTTACTCCGGGGGGAGGGATGGCTACACCTTC; CDR3: CASSYSGGRDGYTF
V: TRBV18; D: NA; J: TRBJ1-1; size: NA; DNA: TGTGCCAGCTCACCATATAGGACAGTGTCTTTCTTT; CDR3: CASSPYRTVSFF
V: TRBV2; D: NA; J: TRBJ2-7; size: NA; DNA: TGTGCCAGCAGTGAATTTGCCGGGAACGAGCAGTACTTC; CDR3: CASSEFAGNEQYF
V: TRBV7-2; D: NA; J: TRBJ2-3; size: NA; DNA: TGTGCCAGCAGCTCGGGGGGTTCCAGGGGAGGTACGCAGTATTTT; CDR3: CASSSGGSRGGTQYF
V: TRBV7-2; D: TRBD1; J: TRBJ2-7; size: NA; DNA: TGTGCCAGCAGCTTACAACCCGGGACAGTGTCCTACGAGCAGTACTTC; CDR3: CASSLQPGTVSYEQYF
V: TRBV30; D: NA; J: TRBJ1-4; size: once; DNA: TGTGCCTGGGGTAGAAGGGGGTTTTCCAATGAAAAACTGTTTTTT; CDR3: CAWGRRGFSNEKLFF
V: TRBV13; D: TRBD1; J: TRBJ1-2; size: NA; DNA: TGTGCCAGCAGCTTCGGGACAGCCTCTAACTATGGCTACACCTTC; CDR3: CASSFGTASNYGYTF
V: TRBV4-1; D: NA; J: TRBJ1-2; size: NA; DNA: TGCGCCAGCAGCCCACTCCCGGGGGGCAACTATGGCTACACCTTC; CDR3: CASSPLPGGNYGYTF
V: TRBV5-1; D: NA; J: TRBJ2-7; size: NA; DNA: TGCGCCAGCAGCGCCGGGGGCTACGAGCAGTACTTC; CDR3: CASSAGGYEQYF
V: TRBV27; D: TRBD2; J: TRBJ2-3; size: NA; DNA: TGTGCCAGCAGTTCTCTAGCGGGGGCTCATCCTGATACGCAGTATTTT; CDR3: CASSSLAGAHPDTQYF